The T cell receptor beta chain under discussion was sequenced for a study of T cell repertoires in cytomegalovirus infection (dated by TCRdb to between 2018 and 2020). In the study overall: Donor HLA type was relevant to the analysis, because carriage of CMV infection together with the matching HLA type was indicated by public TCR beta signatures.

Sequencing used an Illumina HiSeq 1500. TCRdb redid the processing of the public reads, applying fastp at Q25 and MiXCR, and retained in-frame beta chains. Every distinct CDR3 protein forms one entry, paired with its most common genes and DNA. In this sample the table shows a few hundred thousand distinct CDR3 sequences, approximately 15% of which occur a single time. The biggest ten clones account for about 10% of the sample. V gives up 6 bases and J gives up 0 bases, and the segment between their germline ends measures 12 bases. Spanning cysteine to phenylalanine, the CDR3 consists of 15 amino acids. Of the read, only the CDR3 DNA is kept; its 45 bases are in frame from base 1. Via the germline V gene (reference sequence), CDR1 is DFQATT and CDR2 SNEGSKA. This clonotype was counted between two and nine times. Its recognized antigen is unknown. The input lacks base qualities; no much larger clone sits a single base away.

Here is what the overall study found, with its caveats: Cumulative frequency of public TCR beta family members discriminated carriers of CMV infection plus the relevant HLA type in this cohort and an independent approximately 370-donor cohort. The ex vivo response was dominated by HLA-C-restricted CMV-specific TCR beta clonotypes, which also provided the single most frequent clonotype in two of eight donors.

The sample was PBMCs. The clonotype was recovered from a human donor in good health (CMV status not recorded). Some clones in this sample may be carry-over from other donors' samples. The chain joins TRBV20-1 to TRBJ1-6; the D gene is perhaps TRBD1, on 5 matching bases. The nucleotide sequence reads TGCAGTGCCCGGGACCGCCGCTCCTATAATTCACCCCTCCACTTT. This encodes CSARDRRSYNSPLHF.